These 28 T cell receptor beta chains originate from one sample sequenced in a study of cytomegalovirus exposure and HLA in healthy donors. The PCR used 60 Vbeta and 13 Jbeta primers. The data were produced by immunoSEQ multiplex PCR, yet TCRdb's version contains in-frame clones alone and is incomplete. The sample lists around 200,000 clones, about 80% occurring once. Sequenced sample: PBMCs. The source is a woman aged 25 to 45 in good health and CMV-seropositive.

The chain couples TRBV27 to TRBJ2-7; the D gene is possibly TRBD1 (5 bases). Trimming shortened V by 3 bases and J by 3 bases, and 12 bases separated the two germline ends. From germline, CDR1 is MNHEY and CDR2 SMNVEV (reference sequence). The CDR3 spans 14 residues. The CDR3 protein is CASSFRADIYEQYF. CDR3 nucleotides: TGTGCCAGCAGTTTCCGCGCGGACATCTACGAGCAGTACTTC.

This chain connects TRBV4-3 to TRBJ2-3; D gene ambiguous. This CDR3 region has 16 residues. Trimming took 0 bases from V and 0 from J, leaving 10 bases between them. Germline CDR1 reads LGHNA; CDR2 reads YSLEER. CDR3 DNA: TGCGCCAGCAGCCAAGATGCGACATCTAGCACAGATACGCAGTATTTT. This gives the protein CASSQDATSSTDTQYF.

In its sample, this clone was seen a few times. The chain links TRBV4-3 to TRBJ1-4; perhaps TRBD1 as D (5 bases). The CDR3 spans 15 residues. The ends were cut back, 1 base at V and 8 bases at J, with 14 bases in the middle. Germline CDR1 and CDR2: LGHNA and YSLEER. The CDR3 sequence is CASSQGGGAAEKLFF. The CDR3 bases are TGCGCCAGCAGCCAAGGGGGGGGAGCGGCGGAAAAACTGTTTTTT.

V gene TRBV9 combines with J gene TRBJ2-2, with D hard to call. Deletions cut 0 bases from V and 4 bases from J, with 7 bases between. The CDR3 is 14 residues long. Germline CDR1 SGDLS, CDR2 YYNGEE. The chain's CDR3 is CASSVGPSTGELFF. CDR3 nucleotide sequence: TGTGCCAGCAGCGTAGGGCCCAGCACCGGGGAGCTGTTTTTT.

This sequence joins TRBV2 and TRBJ1-5; 7 bases are a match to TRBD1. This CDR3 has 16 residues. The V segment lost 11 bases and the J segment 0 bases; nucleotides outside the gene matches: 13. The V gene's germline CDR1 is SNHLY and CDR2 FYNNEI. The CDR3 here is CASRRRQGHSNQPQHF. Written as DNA, the CDR3 is TGTGCCTCCAGGCGAAGACAGGGACATAGCAATCAGCCCCAGCATTTT.

The genes are TRBV5-1 and TRBJ2-3; D call uncertain. V dropped 4 bases and J dropped 2 bases, with 14 bases sitting between them. Germline V gene lookup returns CDR1 SGHRS and CDR2 YFSETQ. The CDR3 has 15 amino acids. The DNA of the CDR3 is TGCGCCAGCAGCCCGTTTACTTCTAACACAGATACGCAGTATTTT. As protein: CASSPFTSNTDTQYF. Drawing the rest from reference TRBV5-1 and TRBJ2-3, the complete variable domain is KAGVTQTPRYLIKTRGQQVTLSCSPISGHRSVSWYQQTPGQGLQFLFEYFSETQRNKGNFPGRFSGRQFSNSRSEMNVSTLELGDSALYLCASSPFTSNTDTQYFGPGTRLTVL.

This CDR3 reads CASSSVLSESGGAGELFF. The DNA of the CDR3 is TGCGCCAGCAGCTCAGTTTTATCCGAAAGCGGGGGAGCCGGGGAGCTGTTTTTT. The chain combines TRBV4-3 with TRBJ2-2; 8 nucleotides align to TRBD2. J gave up 6 bases and V 5 bases, and 17 bases lay outside the gene matches. This CDR3 contains 18 residues. From germline, CDR1 is LGHNA and CDR2 YSLEER.

J is TRBJ1-2 and V is TRBV29-1; 10 bases map to TRBD1. V gave up 6 bases and J gave up 7 bases; unmatched junction bases: 11. The germline V gene has CDR1 SQVTM and CDR2 ANQGSEA. The CDR3 extends over 14 amino acids. The CDR3 DNA reads as TGCAGCGTGGGACCTGACAGGGGGCACGGTGGCTACACCTTC. This codes for CSVGPDRGHGGYTF.

The count of this clone is one. This chain joins TRBV6-1 and TRBJ1-2; 8 bases align to TRBD1. CDR1 is MNHNS and CDR2 is SASEGT in the germline V gene. Losses at the gene ends were 3 bases for V and 5 bases for J; bases not matched to a gene: 8. The CDR3 runs 15 residues. This CDR3 is CASSDIGTGAYGYTF. Written as DNA, the CDR3 is TGTGCCAGCAGTGACATTGGGACAGGCGCTTATGGCTACACCTTC.

J is TRBJ2-3 and V is TRBV5-4; D remains unclear. Germline V gives CDR1 SGHNT, CDR2 YYREEE (reference sequence). The CDR3 is made up of 14 amino acids. Trimming left V 0 bases short and J 2 bases short, with 7 bases between. CDR3: CASSLGGFTDTQYF. The CDR3 nucleotides read TGTGCCAGCAGCTTGGGCGGCTTCACAGATACGCAGTATTTT.

This clone was seen only a few times. This sequence joins TRBV10-3 and TRBJ2-3; 12 bases align to TRBD2. There are 17 residues in the CDR3. Looked up from germline, CDR1 is ENHRY and CDR2 is SYGVKD. Unmatched junction bases numbered 12, after V lost 4 bases and J lost 7 bases. CDR3 loop: CAISGTTTSGSMYTQYF. CDR3 DNA sequence: TGTGCCATCAGTGGAACAACGACTAGCGGGAGTATGTATACGCAGTATTTT.

DNA for the CDR3: TGTGCCAGCACGTCGTGGGCTAGCGGGAGGAGGGGGATGGAGACCCAGTACTTC. Its translation: CASTSWASGRRGMETQYF. The genes are TRBV27 and TRBJ2-5; 11 bases map to TRBD2. V lost 7 bases and J lost 5; bases outside the gene matches: 18. The CDR3 contains 18 residues. Per the germline V gene, CDR1 is MNHEY and CDR2 is SMNVEV (reference sequence).

This chain connects TRBV5-6 to TRBJ2-5; the match to TRBD2 covers 9 bases. J gave up 5 bases and V 3 bases, and 11 bases lay outside the gene matches. The CDR3 is made up of 16 amino acids. CDR1 is SGHDT and CDR2 is YYEEEE in the germline V gene. The CDR3 DNA follows: TGTGCCAGCAGCTCGGGGCGCGCGGGAGGGCCGGAGACCCAGTACTTC. Amino acids: CASSSGRAGGPETQYF.

This chain links TRBV29-1 with TRBJ1-1; no definite D call. V dropped 7 bases and J dropped 6 bases, with 12 bases sitting between them. Germline V gives CDR1 SQVTM, CDR2 ANQGSEA. The CDR3 runs 11 residues. DNA of the CDR3: TGCAGCGGAACGCAGGCATCTGAAGCTTTCTTT. Its protein product is CSGTQASEAFF.

V gene TRBV10-2 combines with J gene TRBJ1-1, with 9 nucleotides matching TRBD1. The CDR3 sequence is 14 residues long. CDR1 and CDR2 (germline): WSHSY, SAAADI. J lost 6 bases, V lost 5 bases, and 7 bases had no gene match. CDR3 bases: TGCGCCAGCAGTACTGGGACAGGGATCGCTGAAGCTTTCTTT. Residues: CASSTGTGIAEAFF.

V usage is TRBV7-6 and J usage is TRBJ1-6; a possible D gene is TRBD1 (5 bases). V was trimmed by 0 bases and J by 7 bases, leaving 16 bases between them. CDR1 and CDR2 (germline): SGHVS, FNYEAQ. The CDR3 extends over 17 amino acids. The CDR3 region is CASSLAKARQLNSPLHF. The CDR3 DNA reads TGTGCCAGCAGCTTAGCCAAGGCGAGACAGTTAAATTCACCCCTCCACTTT.

The sample holds a few counts of this clone. The V and J genes are TRBV5-1 and TRBJ1-1, with TRBD1 as a possible D gene (6 bases). Germline lookup yields CDR1 SGHRS and CDR2 YFSETQ. The CDR3 runs 14 residues. Trimming removed 5 bases at V and 3 bases at J, with 14 bases between. The CDR3: CASSMSGVDTEAFF. CDR3 bases: TGCGCCAGCAGTATGTCAGGGGTTGACACTGAAGCTTTCTTT.

The chain combines TRBV7-2 with TRBJ1-5; 9 nucleotides agree with TRBD1. Unmatched junction bases numbered 7, after V lost 4 bases and J lost 6 bases. Germline V lookup: CDR1 SGHTA, CDR2 FQGNSA. The CDR3 is 15 amino acids. This CDR3 reads CASSYRQGGSQPQHF. DNA for the CDR3: TGTGCCAGCAGCTACAGACAGGGGGGTAGTCAGCCCCAGCATTTT.

The V and J genes are TRBV30 and TRBJ2-7; D not resolved. V lost 3 bases to trimming and J lost 3 bases, with 9 bases between them. Per the germline V gene, CDR1 is GTSNPN and CDR2 is SVGIG (reference sequence). CDR3 length: 12 residues. The CDR3 nucleotides read TGTGCCTGGAGGCAGGCTGGCTACGAGCAGTACTTC. Translation: CAWRQAGYEQYF.

With regard to this clone: The same CDR3 also results from other DNA sequences found in this sample. V usage is TRBV27 and J usage is TRBJ2-7; 7 positions match TRBD1. Germline CDR1 MNHEY, CDR2 SMNVEV (reference sequence). With V trimmed by 6 bases and J by 1 base, 6 bases remained unmatched. The CDR3 loop spans 14 amino acids. CDR3 bases: TGTGCCAGCAGCAGACAGGGTGGTTCCTACGAGCAGTACTTC. Translated: CASSRQGGSYEQYF.

The chain carries TRBV4-3 and TRBJ2-5, with D perhaps matching TRBD2 (5 bases). Germline V gene sequence: CDR1 LGHNA, CDR2 YSLEER. The CDR3 runs 15 residues. The V end was cut by 4 bases, the J end by 7 bases, with 19 bases between. The CDR3 sequence: CASSPDASSRGTQYF. CDR3 DNA sequence: TGCGCCAGCAGCCCCGACGCTAGCAGCCGTGGGACCCAGTACTTC.

The chain has TRBV10-2 and TRBJ1-2; 7 bases agree with TRBD1. J gave up 4 bases and V 6 bases, and 5 bases lay outside the gene matches. From germline, CDR1 is WSHSY and CDR2 SAAADI. The CDR3 spans 13 residues. CDR3 residues: CASRGTEVYGYTF. CDR3 DNA: TGCGCCAGCAGAGGGACAGAAGTCTATGGCTACACCTTC.

J is TRBJ2-7 and V is TRBV11-2, with 7 bases lining up with TRBD1. V was clipped by 2 bases and J by 5 bases; unmatched bases: 12. The CDR3 loop spans 16 amino acids. Germline V lookup: CDR1 SGHAT, CDR2 FQNNGV. DNA for the CDR3: TGTGCCAGCAGCTTAATTCGGGGTAGGGGGCTCCACGAGCAGTACTTC. Translating gives CASSLIRGRGLHEQYF.

The genes are TRBV28 and TRBJ1-2, with 9 bases identical to TRBD1. The CDR3 loop spans 15 amino acids. Trimming removed 2 bases from V and 7 bases from J; junction bases left unmatched: 8. Looked up from germline, CDR1 is MDHEN and CDR2 is SYDVKM. The CDR3 DNA reads TGTGCCAGCAGTTTACCGGGACAGGGTTCTTTTGGCTACACCTTC. It yields the protein CASSLPGQGSFGYTF.

In its sample, this clone was seen once. The J gene is TRBJ2-2, the V gene TRBV30, with D maybe TRBD2 (6 bases). The length of the CDR3 is 17 residues. With 3 bases removed from V and 7 bases from J, the gap between germline ends came to 24 bases. CDR1 and CDR2 from the germline V gene are GTSNPN and SVGIG (reference sequence). CDR3 nucleotides: TGTGCCTGGAGCCGATCGCGGGACTTCCTTTTCAGCGGGGAGCTGTTTTTT. Translating it yields CAWSRSRDFLFSGELFF.

CDR3: CASSSRGDNSPLHF. The CDR3, as DNA: TGTGCCAGCAGCTCCAGGGGTGATAATTCACCCCTCCACTTT. The chain employs TRBV5-8 and TRBJ1-6, with D possibly being TRBD1 (6 bases). Germline V gene data show CDR1 as SGHTS and CDR2 as YDEGEE. The CDR3 sequence is 14 residues long. Trimming left V 3 bases short and J 5 bases short, with 9 bases between.

The CDR3 loop reads CASRETPANTEAFF. The CDR3 DNA reads as TGTGCCAGCAGAGAGACACCAGCGAACACTGAAGCTTTCTTT. This rearrangement joins TRBV2 to TRBJ1-1; the D is unclear. There are 14 residues in the CDR3. Germline CDR1 is SNHLY and CDR2 is FYNNEI. Trimming stripped 6 bases from V and 1 base from J, with 12 bases between.

In this sample, this clone turned up a few times. The chain couples TRBV5-1 to TRBJ1-1, with a weak D call TRBD1 (5 bases). The germline V gene encodes CDR1 SGHRS and CDR2 YFSETQ. V shed 3 bases and J shed 5 bases, with 17 bases lying between them. This CDR3 is built from 15 residues. CDR3 nucleotide sequence: TGCGCCAGCAGCTCGGCCTCTACAGGCCGGACTGAAGCTTTCTTT. It codes for CASSSASTGRTEAFF.